This T cell receptor beta chain comes out of a study of cytomegalovirus exposure and HLA in healthy donors (dated by TCRdb to about 2017). Describing the broader study: In an earlier analysis of under 600 of the donors, about 260 Gb of sequence data and about 110 million unique TCR beta sequences from about 190 million T cells were reported. Roughly 300 gigabases of sequencing data and 78 million or so unique TCR sequences were included in an early release covering over 600 HLA-typed donors. Of the approximately 400 genotyped donors, around 81% fell in the genetic ancestry cluster associated with self-reported Caucasian donors. The study aimed to test whether cataloging public T cell receptors could reveal signatures of past pathogen exposure. The study used immunosequencing to profile the T cell repertoires of several hundred subjects and linked those repertoires to cytomegalovirus serostatus. A separate validation cohort of roughly 130 different subjects was used in addition to the 666-subject first cohort. High-throughput TCR immunosequencing, statistical association of individual TCRs with disease status, and machine learning were combined to predict cytomegalovirus infection status. To study patterns of TCR occurrence, a later analysis re-analyzed previously published TCR beta repertoires from 550 to 800 donors and added high-resolution HLA genotyping. Rather than drawing on any new phenotypic data, the later analysis identified candidate immune exposures from TCR beta sequences and the way those sequences occurred across donors. To decide whether each TCR beta V gene segment behaved as functional or pseudogenic, an earlier analysis of some 600 of the donors relied on high-throughput TCR beta sequencing. Donor age, sex, ethnicity and CMV serostatus were compiled alongside the repertoire data. A later genetic analysis took genome-wide SNP genotypes for about 55% of the roughly 700 donors and used that subset as a discovery cohort. All discovery cohort repertoires had been generated using a single sequencing platform. Both class I and class II loci were covered by HLA typing, at four-digit resolution. The number of typed donors differed by locus: roughly 620-630 for A, B, C, DRB1 and DQB1; 522 for DQA1; fewer than 610 for DPA1; and around 450 for DPB1. A handful of DR-DQ haplotypes were treated as single units for association and clustering because of strong linkage in the cohort. Among a few hundred genotyped donors of the cohort, an average of about 240,000 unique TCR beta nucleotide sequences were sequenced per donor, roughly 20% of them non-productive.

Libraries were made using the immunoSEQ multiplex PCR assay. For the multiplex PCR, a mixture combining 60 forward primers for TCR Vbeta segments and 13 reverse primers for TCR Jbeta segments was used. The CDR3 region of rearranged TCR beta genes was amplified from genomic DNA by a multiplex PCR assay. On the Illumina HiSeq System, the amplified TCR beta libraries were sequenced as 87-base-pair reads. On the authors' methods: In a later analysis, tens of millions of unique TCR beta chains were counted across the 650 to 750 repertoires, and approximately 9.9 million of these chains were shared by at least two donors. A nearest-neighbor algorithm error-corrected the raw reads and collapsed the reads into unique sequences, merging closely related sequences to remove PCR and sequencing errors. V, D and J gene segments were assigned by aligning CDR3 sequences to IMGT reference sequences. Each retained sequence needed at least a six-nucleotide match to both a V gene segment and a J gene segment. Rearrangements were called productive when the CDR3 lacked stop codons and stayed in frame with V and J; all others were non-productive. Following IMGT convention, CDR3 was defined as the stretch from the second conserved V-encoded cysteine up to the conserved J-encoded phenylalanine. The earlier analysis of some 580 of the donors excluded any sequence lacking an unambiguous match to a single V gene segment. An earlier analysis of several hundred of the donors called V segments functional above 56.7% productive rearrangements and segregating when the between-donor standard deviation exceeded 5%. A statistical classification framework was developed to diagnose cytomegalovirus status using the catalog of TCR beta chain sequences. In a later analysis, TCR nucleotide sequences were compared against IMGT/GENE-DB human TR gene sequences so that V and J genes could be assigned. Using the TCRdist pipeline, a later analysis assigned CDR3 sequences along with most-parsimonious VDJ recombination scenarios. In a later analysis, each TCR beta chain was defined by its CDR3 amino acid sequence together with its V-gene family, and reads lacking a unique V-gene family were excluded. In a later analysis, 450 to 600 highly shared, low-generation-probability nucleotide sequences were removed to address suspected cross-contamination and a sequencing artifact. For each public chain, a later analysis derived a clonal expansion index from normalized ranks of inferred template counts within each repertoire. In a later analysis, generation probabilities were computed with a VDJ recombination model fitted to out-of-frame rearrangements, and the resulting probabilities were checked against IGoR. In a later analysis, hypergeometric tests were used to score TCR-TCR, TCR-HLA and TCR-CMV co-occurrence, with a repertoire-size bias correction applied to TCR pairs. A later analysis estimated false discovery rates by permuting HLA or CMV assignments 20 times. In a later analysis, co-occurring TCRs were grouped using DBSCAN, and TCRdist sequence similarity was added for clustering within HLA-allele-positive subsets. Repertoires with fewer than 30,000 or more than 120,000 public chains, plus five repertoires with anomalous nucleotide sharing, were excluded from co-occurrence clustering. TCRdb retrieved this table from immuneACCESS and kept in-frame rearrangements only. Not all clones are present; in checked studies, unresolved V genes account for under half, and no reason is known for the remainder. Clone size and the V and J calls come from that table; the DNA yielded D and trimming. The sample data list 65,000 to 90,000 clones, and over 70% of these were observed just once. The ten largest clones take up roughly 3% of the sample.

At the junction V is shortened by 4 bases and J by 3 bases, with 12 bases in between. In the germline V gene (reference sequence), CDR1 corresponds to GTSNPN and CDR2 to SVGIG. Spanning cysteine to phenylalanine, the CDR3 consists of 13 amino acids. Only the CDR3 DNA stays, 39 bases, in frame from base 1. Results the study describes overall, beyond this receptor: Linkage disequilibrium might explain the correlated functional status among segregating V segments, but an unknown experimental factor could not be excluded. A later analysis associated about 17,000 TCR beta sequences with specific HLA alleles at a false discovery rate of 0.05. Presence/absence analyses assumed roughly uniform sequencing depth across donors, an assumption that may not hold. In a later analysis, several top co-occurrence clusters were reported to appear linked to parvovirus B19, influenza, CMV and Epstein-Barr virus. When HLA alleles, especially DR and DQ, strongly co-occurred, attributing TCR associations to individual alleles was difficult. Three of the identified cytomegalovirus-associated TCR beta chains were confirmed in vitro to be specific for cytomegalovirus antigens. The sequencing pipeline was judged likely to have produced a cluster of highly shared sequence variants as a technical artifact. The classifier was reported to diagnose cytomegalovirus status with high specificity and sensitivity in both the original and validation cohorts. Most CMV-associated TCR beta chains appeared to be HLA-restricted in a later analysis, and the HLA associations seemed to be driven largely by CMV exposure. Across donors, most TCR sequences were observed very rarely, whereas some public TCRs were present in many individuals. Approximately 16 rarely observed V segments, including chromosome 9 orphons, were excluded from the earlier analysis of about 610 of the donors because counts were too low. A later analysis found that HLA-associated TCR beta chains were more clonally expanded and had lower generation probabilities than equally common non-associated chains. Because some donors lacked HLA typing at each locus, the association tests relied only on the typed subset. In an earlier analysis of fewer than 750 of the donors, most TCR beta V segments were observed in productive rearrangements about 87% or about 30% of the time, broadly matching IMGT annotations. The only immune exposure information available for the cohort was CMV serostatus. Some IMGT-functional V segments, including TRBV6-2 and TRBV6-3, could not be told apart with the 87-base-pair reads, so those segments were excluded. A later genetic analysis associated a missense DCLRE1C variant with V-gene and J-gene trimming of TCR beta chains, and an independent cohort replicated the association. The authors suggested that the approach could potentially be extended to other disease states and immunological phenotypes. Compared with the roughly 710-donor mean, donors in an Asian-associated ancestry cluster had fewer N-insertions in productive TCRs, according to a later genetic analysis. The study gave a list of roughly 150 TCR beta chains associated with cytomegalovirus. A later analysis found that TCR association rates varied across HLA loci, with DRB1 alleles showing the most associated TCRs and HLA-C alleles the fewest. The cohort was sequenced for TCR beta chains only, and without alpha or paired-chain data the features that could be detected were limited. A further reported finding was that TCR beta sequences accurately predicted the HLA-A and HLA-B alleles for most subjects in the first cohort.

On this clone itself: It lacks a known antigen. The record has no base qualities; no much larger clone is one base away.

The cohort comprised more than 550 healthy bone marrow donors. At the time of sampling, every cohort member was nominally healthy, though immune exposures that went unrecorded were likely present. The donor was CMV seronegative and was included in the group of a few hundred seronegative cohort members. A peripheral blood sample was collected from each donor, and TCR beta sequencing was performed on peripheral blood mononuclear cells. The Qiagen DNeasy Blood Extraction Kit was used to extract genomic DNA from the blood cell samples. The sample was PBMCs. The chain joins TRBV30 to TRBJ1-2; the D gene remains uncertain. The sequence derives from a middle-aged man in good health and CMV-seronegative. The CDR3 region reads CAWTEGVHYGYTF. The nucleotides are TGTGCCTGGACCGAGGGAGTTCACTATGGCTACACCTTC.